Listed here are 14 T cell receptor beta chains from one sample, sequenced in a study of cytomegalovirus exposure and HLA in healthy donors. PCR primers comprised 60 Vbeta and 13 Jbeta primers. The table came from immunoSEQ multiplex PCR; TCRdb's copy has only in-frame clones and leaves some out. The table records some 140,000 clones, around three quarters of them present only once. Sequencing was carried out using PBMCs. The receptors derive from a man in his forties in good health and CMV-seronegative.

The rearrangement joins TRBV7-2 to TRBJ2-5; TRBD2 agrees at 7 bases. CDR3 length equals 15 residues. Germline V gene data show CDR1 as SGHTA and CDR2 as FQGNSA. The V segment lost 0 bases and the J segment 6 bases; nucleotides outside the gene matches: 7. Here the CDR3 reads CASSLAGGGRKTQYF. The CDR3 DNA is TGTGCCAGCAGCTTAGCTGGGGGGGGGAGAAAGACCCAGTACTTC.

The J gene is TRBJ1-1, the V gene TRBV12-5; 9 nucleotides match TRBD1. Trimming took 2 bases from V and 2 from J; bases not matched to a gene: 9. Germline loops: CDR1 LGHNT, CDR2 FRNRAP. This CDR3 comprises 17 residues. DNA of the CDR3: TGTGCTAGTGGTTTGCCGTCACAGGGGGCCCACAACACTGAAGCTTTCTTT. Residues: CASGLPSQGAHNTEAFF.

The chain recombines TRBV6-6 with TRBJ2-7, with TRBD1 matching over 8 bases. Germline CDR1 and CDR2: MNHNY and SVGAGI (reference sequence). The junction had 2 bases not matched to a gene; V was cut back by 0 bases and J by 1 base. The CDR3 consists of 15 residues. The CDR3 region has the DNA TGTGCCAGCAGTTACTCGGGACAGGCATCCTACGAGCAGTACTTC. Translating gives CASSYSGQASYEQYF.

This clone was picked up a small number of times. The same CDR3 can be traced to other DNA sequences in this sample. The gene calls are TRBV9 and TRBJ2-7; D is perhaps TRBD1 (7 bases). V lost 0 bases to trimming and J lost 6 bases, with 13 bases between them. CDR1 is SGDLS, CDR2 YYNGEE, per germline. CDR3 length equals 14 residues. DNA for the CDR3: TGTGCCAGCAGCGTAGCATACAGGGGAGGCGAGCAGTACTTC. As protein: CASSVAYRGGEQYF.

CDR3 sequence: CASSSRGGTNQPQHF. Here the CDR3 DNA reads TGTGCCAGCAGCTCAAGGGGGGGAACCAATCAGCCCCAGCATTTT. The chain employs TRBV6-5 and TRBJ1-5, with a possible D match to TRBD1 (6 bases). CDR3 length: 15 residues. Germline V gene data show CDR1 as MNHEY and CDR2 as SVGAGI. V was trimmed by 6 bases and J by 3 bases, leaving 15 bases between them.

The CDR3 loop is CASSSGDSLTDTQYF. The CDR3 DNA reads TGTGCCAGCAGCTCGGGGGACAGCCTCACAGATACGCAGTATTTT. J is TRBJ2-3 and V is TRBV5-6, with a weak D call TRBD1 (7 bases). Trimming cost V 3 bases and J 2 bases, with 13 bases left between them. CDR3 length equals 15 residues. The germline V gene encodes CDR1 SGHDT and CDR2 YYEEEE.

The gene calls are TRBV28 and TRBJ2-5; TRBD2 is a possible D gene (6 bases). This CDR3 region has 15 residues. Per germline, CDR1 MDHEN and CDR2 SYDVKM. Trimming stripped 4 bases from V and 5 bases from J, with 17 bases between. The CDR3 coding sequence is TGTGCCAGCAGTTCCCTGGGGGGTGTTCAGGAGACCCAGTACTTC. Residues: CASSSLGGVQETQYF. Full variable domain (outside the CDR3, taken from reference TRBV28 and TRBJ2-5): DVKVTQSSRYLVKRTGEKVFLECVQDMDHENMFWYRQDPGLGLRLIYFSYDVKMKEKGDIPEGYSVSREKKERFSLILESASTNQTSMYLCASSSLGGVQETQYFGPGTRLLVL.

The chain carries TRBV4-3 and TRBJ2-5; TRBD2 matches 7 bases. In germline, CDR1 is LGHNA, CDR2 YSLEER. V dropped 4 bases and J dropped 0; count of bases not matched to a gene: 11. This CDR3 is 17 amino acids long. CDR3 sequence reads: CASSPQWGREYQETQYF. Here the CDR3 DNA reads TGCGCCAGCAGCCCCCAATGGGGGAGGGAGTACCAAGAGACCCAGTACTTC.

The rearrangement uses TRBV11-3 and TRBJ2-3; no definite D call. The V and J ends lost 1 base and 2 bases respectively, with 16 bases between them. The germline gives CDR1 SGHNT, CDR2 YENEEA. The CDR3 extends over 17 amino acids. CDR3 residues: CASSLGFHRATTDTQYF. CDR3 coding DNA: TGTGCCAGCAGCTTAGGGTTCCATAGAGCGACCACAGATACGCAGTATTTT.

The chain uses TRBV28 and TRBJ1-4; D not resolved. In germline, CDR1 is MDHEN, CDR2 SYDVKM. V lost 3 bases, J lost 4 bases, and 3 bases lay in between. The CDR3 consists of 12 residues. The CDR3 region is CASSLSNEKLFF. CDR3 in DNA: TGTGCCAGCAGTTTGAGTAATGAAAAACTGTTTTTT.

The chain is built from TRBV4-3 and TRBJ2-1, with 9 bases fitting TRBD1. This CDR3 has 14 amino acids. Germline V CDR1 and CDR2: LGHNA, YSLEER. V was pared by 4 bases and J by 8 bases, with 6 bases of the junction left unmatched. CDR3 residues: CASSPGQGTDEQFF. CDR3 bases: TGCGCCAGCAGCCCGGGACAGGGCACCGATGAGCAGTTCTTC.

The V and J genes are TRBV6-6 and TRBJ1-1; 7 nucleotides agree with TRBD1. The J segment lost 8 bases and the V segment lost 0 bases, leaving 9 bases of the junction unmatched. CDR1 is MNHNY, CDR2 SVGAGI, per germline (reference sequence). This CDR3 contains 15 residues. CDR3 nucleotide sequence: TGTGCCAGCAGTTACTCGGGGACAGCGCAAAGGGAAGCTTTCTTT. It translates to CASSYSGTAQREAFF.

CDR3 sequence: CAWNRGSTDTQYF. As DNA, the CDR3 is TGTGCCTGGAATCGGGGTAGCACAGATACGCAGTATTTT. The rearrangement joins TRBV30 to TRBJ2-3; a weak D match, TRBD2 (5 bases). The CDR3 contains 13 residues. Germline V gene data show CDR1 as GTSNPN and CDR2 as SVGIG (reference sequence). Trimming stripped 4 bases from V and 0 bases from J, with 8 bases between. The complete variable domain, with remaining parts taken from reference TRBV30 and TRBJ2-3, reads SQTIHQWPATLVQPVGSPLSLECTVEGTSNPNLYWYRQAAGRGLQLLFYSVGIGQISSEVPQNLSASRPQDRQFILSSKKLLLSDSGFYLCAWNRGSTDTQYFGPGTRLTVL.

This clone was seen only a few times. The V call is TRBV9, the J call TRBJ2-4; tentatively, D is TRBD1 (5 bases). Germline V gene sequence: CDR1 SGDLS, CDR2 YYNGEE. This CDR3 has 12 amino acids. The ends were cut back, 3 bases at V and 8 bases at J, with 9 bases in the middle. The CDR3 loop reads CASSGTQDIQYF. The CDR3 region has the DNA TGTGCCAGCAGCGGGACACAGGACATTCAGTACTTC.